This T cell receptor (beta chain) derives from a study of T cells after yellow fever vaccination. The CDR3 extends over 19 amino acids. The trim removed 6 bases at V and 0 bases at J, leaving 10 bases unmatched. There are a few counts of this clonotype. TCRdb fed the 5' RACE reads into MiXCR, producing one record per CDR3 protein. The profile shows just under 600,000 distinct CDR3 sequences, roughly 13% of them singletons. This receptor was identified in a man aged 25-45 years who received the YFV17D yellow fever vaccine. The chain recombines TRBV12-3 or TRBV12-4 with TRBJ2-1, with 14 bases lining up with TRBD2. The sample consisted of PBMCs, taken on the day of the yellow fever booster vaccination. The CDR3 spells CASSPVPGTSGSSYNEQFF. The CDR3 DNA reads as TGTGCCAGCAGCCCCGTCCCCGGGACTAGCGGGAGCTCCTACAATGAGCAGTTCTTC.